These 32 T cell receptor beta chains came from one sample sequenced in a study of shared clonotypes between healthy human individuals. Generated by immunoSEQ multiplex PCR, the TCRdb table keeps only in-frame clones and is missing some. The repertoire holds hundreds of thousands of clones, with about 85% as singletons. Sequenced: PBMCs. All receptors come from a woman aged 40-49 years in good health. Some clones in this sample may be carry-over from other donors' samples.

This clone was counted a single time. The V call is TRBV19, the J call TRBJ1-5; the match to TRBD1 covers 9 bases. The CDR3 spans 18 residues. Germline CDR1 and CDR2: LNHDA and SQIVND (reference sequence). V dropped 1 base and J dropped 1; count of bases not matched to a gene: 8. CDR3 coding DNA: TGTGCCAGTAGTATAGGGGGGACAGGGAGTTTGAGCAATCAGCCCCAGCATTTT. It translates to CASSIGGTGSLSNQPQHF. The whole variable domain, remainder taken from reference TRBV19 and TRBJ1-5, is DGGITQSPKYLFRKEGQNVTLSCEQNLNHDAMYWYRQDPGQGLRLIYYSQIVNDFQKGDIAEGYSVSREKKESFPLTVTSAQKNPTAFYLCASSIGGTGSLSNQPQHFGDGTRLSIL.

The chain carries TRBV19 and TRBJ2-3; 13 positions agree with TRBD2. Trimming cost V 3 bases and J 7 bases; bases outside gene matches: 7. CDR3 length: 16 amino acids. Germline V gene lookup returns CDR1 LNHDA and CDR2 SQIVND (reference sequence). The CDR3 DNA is TGTGCCAGTAGTATGCAACTAGCGGGAGGGGCGAATACGCAGTATTTT. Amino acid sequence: CASSMQLAGGANTQYF.

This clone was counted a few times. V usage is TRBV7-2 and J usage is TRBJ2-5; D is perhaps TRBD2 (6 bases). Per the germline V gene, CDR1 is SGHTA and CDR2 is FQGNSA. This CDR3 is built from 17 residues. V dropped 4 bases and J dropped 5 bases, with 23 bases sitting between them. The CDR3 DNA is TGTGCCAGCAGCTCAATCTACAGTTGGGGGGAAAGGGAGACCCAGTACTTC. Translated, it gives CASSSIYSWGERETQYF.

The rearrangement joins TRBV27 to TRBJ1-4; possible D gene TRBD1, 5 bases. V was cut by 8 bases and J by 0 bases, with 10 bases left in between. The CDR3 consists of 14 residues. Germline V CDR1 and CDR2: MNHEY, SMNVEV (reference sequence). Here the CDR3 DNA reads TGTGCCAGCCGAGGGGTTGCAACTAATGAAAAACTGTTTTTT. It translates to CASRGVATNEKLFF.

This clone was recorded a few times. The CDR3 spells CASSNVGVLQYF. As DNA, the CDR3 is TGTGCCAGCAGCAACGTTGGGGTTTTGCAGTACTTC. The genes are TRBV25-1 and TRBJ2-7; no reliable D call. Germline assignment: CDR1 MGHDK and CDR2 SYGVNS. V was clipped by 6 bases and J by 9 bases, with 15 bases between them. This CDR3 comprises 12 residues.

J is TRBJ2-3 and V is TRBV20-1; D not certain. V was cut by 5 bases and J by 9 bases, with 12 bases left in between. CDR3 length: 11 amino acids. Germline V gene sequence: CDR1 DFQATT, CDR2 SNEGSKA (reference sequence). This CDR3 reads CSAPLIATQYF. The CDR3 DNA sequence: TGCAGTGCTCCCCTTATTGCCACGCAGTATTTT.

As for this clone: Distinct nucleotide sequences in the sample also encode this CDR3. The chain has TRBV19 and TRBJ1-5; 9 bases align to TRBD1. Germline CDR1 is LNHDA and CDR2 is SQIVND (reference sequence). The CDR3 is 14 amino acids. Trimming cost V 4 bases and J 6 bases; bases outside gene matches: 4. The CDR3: CASSTTGGGQPQHF. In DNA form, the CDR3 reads TGTGCCAGTAGTACTACAGGGGGCGGTCAGCCCCAGCATTTT.

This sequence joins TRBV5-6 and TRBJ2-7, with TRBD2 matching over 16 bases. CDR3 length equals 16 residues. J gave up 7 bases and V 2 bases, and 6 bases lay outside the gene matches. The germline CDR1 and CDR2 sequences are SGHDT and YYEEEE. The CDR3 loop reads CASSFGTSGRVREQYF. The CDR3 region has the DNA TGTGCCAGCAGCTTCGGGACTAGCGGGAGGGTAAGGGAGCAGTACTTC. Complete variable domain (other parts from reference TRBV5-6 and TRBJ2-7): DAGVTQSPTHLIKTRGQQVTLRCSPKSGHDTVSWYQQALGQGPQFIFQYYEEEERQRGNFPDRFSGHQFPNYSSELNVNALLLGDSALYLCASSFGTSGRVREQYFGPGTRLTVT.

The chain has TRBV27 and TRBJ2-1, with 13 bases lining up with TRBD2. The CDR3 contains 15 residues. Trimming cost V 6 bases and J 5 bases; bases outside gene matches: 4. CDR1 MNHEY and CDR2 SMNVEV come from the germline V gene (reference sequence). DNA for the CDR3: TGTGCCAGCAGGAGACTAGCGGGAGGCGACAATGAGCAGTTCTTC. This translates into CASRRLAGGDNEQFF.

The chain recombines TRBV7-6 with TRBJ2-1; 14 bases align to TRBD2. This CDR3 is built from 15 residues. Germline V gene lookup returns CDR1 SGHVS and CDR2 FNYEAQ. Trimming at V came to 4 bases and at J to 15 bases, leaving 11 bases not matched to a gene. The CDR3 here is CASSSRLAGGEEWFF. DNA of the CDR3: TGTGCCAGCAGCTCACGACTAGCGGGAGGGGAAGAGTGGTTCTTC.

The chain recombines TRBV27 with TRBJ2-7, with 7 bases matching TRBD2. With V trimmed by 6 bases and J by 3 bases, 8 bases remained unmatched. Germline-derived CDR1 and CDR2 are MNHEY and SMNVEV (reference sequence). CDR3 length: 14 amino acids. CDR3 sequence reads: CASSLSGMNYEQYF. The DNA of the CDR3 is TGTGCCAGCAGCTTAAGCGGGATGAACTACGAGCAGTACTTC.

The CDR3 reads CASSLGGTENTGELFF. DNA of the CDR3: TGTGCCAGCAGCCTCGGTGGGACGGAGAACACCGGGGAGCTGTTTTTT. The chain couples TRBV7-3 to TRBJ2-2, with D tentatively TRBD1 or TRBD2 (5 bases each). The CDR3 length is 16 residues. CDR1 is SGHTA and CDR2 is FQGTGA in the germline V gene. Trimming cost V 5 bases and J 1 base, with 14 bases left between them. The full variable domain, rest sourced from reference TRBV7-3 and TRBJ2-2, is GAGVSQTPSNKVTEKGKYVELRCDPISGHTALYWYRQSLGQGPEFLIYFQGTGAADDSGLPNDRFFAVRPEGSVSTLKIQRTERGDSAVYLCASSLGGTENTGELFFGEGSRLTVL.

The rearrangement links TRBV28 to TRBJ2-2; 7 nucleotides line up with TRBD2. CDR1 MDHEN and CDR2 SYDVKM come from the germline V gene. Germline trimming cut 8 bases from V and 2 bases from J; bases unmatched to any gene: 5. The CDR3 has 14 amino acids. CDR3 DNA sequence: TGTGCCAGCGGGCGGGACTATAACACCGGGGAGCTGTTTTTT. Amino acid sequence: CASGRDYNTGELFF.

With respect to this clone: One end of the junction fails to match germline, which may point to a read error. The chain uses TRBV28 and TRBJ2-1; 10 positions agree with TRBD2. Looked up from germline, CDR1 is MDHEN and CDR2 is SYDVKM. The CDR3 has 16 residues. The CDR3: CASSFSSGSSHNEQFF. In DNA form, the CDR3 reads TGTGCCAGCAGTTTTTCTAGCGGGAGCTCCCACAATGAGCAGTTCTTC.

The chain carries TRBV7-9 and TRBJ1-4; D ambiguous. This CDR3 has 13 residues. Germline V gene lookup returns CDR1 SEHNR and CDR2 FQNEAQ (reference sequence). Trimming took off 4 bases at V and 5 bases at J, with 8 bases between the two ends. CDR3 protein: CASSSTVNEKLFF. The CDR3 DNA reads TGTGCCAGCAGCTCGACGGTAAATGAAAAACTGTTTTTT.

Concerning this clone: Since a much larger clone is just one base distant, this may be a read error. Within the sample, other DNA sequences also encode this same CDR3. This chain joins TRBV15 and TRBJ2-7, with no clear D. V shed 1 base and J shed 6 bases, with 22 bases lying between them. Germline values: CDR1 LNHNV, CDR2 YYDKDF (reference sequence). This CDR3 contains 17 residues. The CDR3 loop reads CATSRGLYTSAFAEQYF. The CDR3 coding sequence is TGTGCCACCAGCAGAGGGCTTTACACCTCGGCATTTGCCGAGCAGTACTTC.

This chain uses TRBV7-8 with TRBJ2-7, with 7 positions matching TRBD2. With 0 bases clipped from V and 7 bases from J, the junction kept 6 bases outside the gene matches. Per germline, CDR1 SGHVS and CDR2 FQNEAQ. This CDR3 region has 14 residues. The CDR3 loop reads CASSLAISGLEQYF. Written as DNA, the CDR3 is TGTGCCAGCAGCTTAGCGATTAGCGGGCTTGAGCAGTACTTC.

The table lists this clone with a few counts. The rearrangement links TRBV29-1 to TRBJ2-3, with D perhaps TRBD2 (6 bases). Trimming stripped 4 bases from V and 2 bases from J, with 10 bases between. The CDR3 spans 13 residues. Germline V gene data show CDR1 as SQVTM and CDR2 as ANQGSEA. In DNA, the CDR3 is TGCAGCGTTGGCGGGGCATTCACAGATACGCAGTATTTT. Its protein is CSVGGAFTDTQYF.

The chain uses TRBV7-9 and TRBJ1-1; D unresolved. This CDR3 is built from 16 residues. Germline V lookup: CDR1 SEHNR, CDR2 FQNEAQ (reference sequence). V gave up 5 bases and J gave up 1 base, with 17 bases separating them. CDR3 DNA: TGTGCCAGCAGCCCCCTGGGTGGGTCACAGAACACTGAAGCTTTCTTT. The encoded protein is CASSPLGGSQNTEAFF.

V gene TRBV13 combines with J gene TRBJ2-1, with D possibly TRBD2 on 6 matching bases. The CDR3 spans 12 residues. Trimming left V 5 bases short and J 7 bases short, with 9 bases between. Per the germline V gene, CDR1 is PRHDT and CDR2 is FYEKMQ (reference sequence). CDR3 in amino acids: CASSGRRNEQFF. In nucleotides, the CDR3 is TGTGCCAGCAGCGGGAGGAGGAATGAGCAGTTCTTC.

DNA for the CDR3: TGTGCCAGCAGCTTAGTCGGCGGGAGCAATGGAGAGACCCAGTACTTC. Amino acids: CASSLVGGSNGETQYF. This sequence joins TRBV11-2 and TRBJ2-5, with TRBD2 matching 7 bases. The germline CDR1 and CDR2 sequences are SGHAT and FQNNGV. The CDR3 consists of 16 residues. J lost 4 bases, V lost 1 base, and 9 bases had no gene match.

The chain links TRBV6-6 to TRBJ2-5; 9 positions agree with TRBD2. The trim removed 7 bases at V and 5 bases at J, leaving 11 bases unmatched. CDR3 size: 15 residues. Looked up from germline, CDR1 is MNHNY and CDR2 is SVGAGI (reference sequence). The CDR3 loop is CASILAGGPGETQYF. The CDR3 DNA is TGTGCCAGCATCCTGGCGGGAGGGCCGGGGGAGACCCAGTACTTC.

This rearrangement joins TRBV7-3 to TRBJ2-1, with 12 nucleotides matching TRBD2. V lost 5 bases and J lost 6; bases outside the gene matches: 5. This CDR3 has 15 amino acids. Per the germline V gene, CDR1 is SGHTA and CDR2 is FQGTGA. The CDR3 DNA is TGTGCCAGCAGCGCGGGACTAGCGGGTCTCAATGAGCAGTTCTTC. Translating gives CASSAGLAGLNEQFF.

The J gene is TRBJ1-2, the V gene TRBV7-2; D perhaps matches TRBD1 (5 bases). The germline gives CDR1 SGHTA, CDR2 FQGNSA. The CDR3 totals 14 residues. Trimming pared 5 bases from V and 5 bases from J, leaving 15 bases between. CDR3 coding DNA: TGTGCCAGCAGCCCCAGGGCGGGTTCTTATGGCTACACCTTC. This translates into CASSPRAGSYGYTF. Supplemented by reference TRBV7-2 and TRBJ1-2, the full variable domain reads GAGVSQSPSNKVTEKGKDVELRCDPISGHTALYWYRQSLGQGLEFLIYFQGNSAPDKSGLPSDRFSAERTGGSVSTLTIQRTQQEDSAVYLCASSPRAGSYGYTFGSGTRLTVV.

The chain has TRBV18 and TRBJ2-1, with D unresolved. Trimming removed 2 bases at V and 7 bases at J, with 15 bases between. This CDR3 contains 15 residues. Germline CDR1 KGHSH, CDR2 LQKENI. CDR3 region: CASSPLAVVGNEQFF. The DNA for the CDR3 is TGTGCCAGCTCACCATTGGCAGTAGTGGGTAATGAGCAGTTCTTC.

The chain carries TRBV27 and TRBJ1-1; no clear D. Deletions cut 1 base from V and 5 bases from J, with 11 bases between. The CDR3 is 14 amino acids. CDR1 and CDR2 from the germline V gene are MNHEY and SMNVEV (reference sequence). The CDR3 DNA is TGTGCCAGCAGTTTATACCTATCGGGGACTGAAGCTTTCTTT. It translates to CASSLYLSGTEAFF.

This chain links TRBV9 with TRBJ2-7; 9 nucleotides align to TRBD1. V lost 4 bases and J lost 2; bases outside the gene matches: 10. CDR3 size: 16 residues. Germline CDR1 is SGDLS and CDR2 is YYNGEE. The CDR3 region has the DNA TGTGCCAGCAGCATTTCGGCGGGACAGGGTGCCTACGAGCAGTACTTC. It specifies CASSISAGQGAYEQYF. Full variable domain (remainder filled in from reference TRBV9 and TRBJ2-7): DSGVTQTPKHLITATGQRVTLRCSPRSGDLSVYWYQQSLDQGLQFLIQYYNGEERAKGNILERFSAQQFPDLHSELNLSSLELGDSALYFCASSISAGQGAYEQYFGPGTRLTVT.

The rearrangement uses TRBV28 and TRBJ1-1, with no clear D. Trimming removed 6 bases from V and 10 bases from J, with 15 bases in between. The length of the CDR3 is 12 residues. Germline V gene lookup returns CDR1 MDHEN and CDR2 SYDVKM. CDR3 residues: CASRLRGRVAFF. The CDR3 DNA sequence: TGTGCCAGCAGACTAAGAGGACGTGTAGCTTTCTTT.

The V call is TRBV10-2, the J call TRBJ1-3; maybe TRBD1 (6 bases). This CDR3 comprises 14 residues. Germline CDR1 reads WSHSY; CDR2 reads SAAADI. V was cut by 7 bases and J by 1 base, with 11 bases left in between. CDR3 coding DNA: TGCGCCAGCAAAGAACAGGGATCTGGAAACACCATATATTTT. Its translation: CASKEQGSGNTIYF.

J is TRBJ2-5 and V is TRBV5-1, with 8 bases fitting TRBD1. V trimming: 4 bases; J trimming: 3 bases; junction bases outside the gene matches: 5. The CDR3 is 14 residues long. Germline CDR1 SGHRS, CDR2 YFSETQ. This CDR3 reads CASSARTGKETQYF. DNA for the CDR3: TGCGCCAGCAGCGCCCGGACAGGGAAAGAGACCCAGTACTTC. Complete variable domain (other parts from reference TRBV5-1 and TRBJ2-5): KAGVTQTPRYLIKTRGQQVTLSCSPISGHRSVSWYQQTPGQGLQFLFEYFSETQRNKGNFPGRFSGRQFSNSRSEMNVSTLELGDSALYLCASSARTGKETQYFGPGTRLLVL.

CDR3 DNA sequence: TGTGCCAGCAGGAGTAACAGGGGGCCGAACCGAAACACCGGGGAGCTGTTTTTT. Its translation: CASRSNRGPNRNTGELFF. The chain recombines TRBV7-8 with TRBJ2-2; 9 positions match TRBD1. The length of the CDR3 is 18 residues. CDR1 is SGHVS and CDR2 is FQNEAQ in the germline V gene. V was pared by 6 bases and J by 2 bases, with 13 bases of the junction left unmatched.

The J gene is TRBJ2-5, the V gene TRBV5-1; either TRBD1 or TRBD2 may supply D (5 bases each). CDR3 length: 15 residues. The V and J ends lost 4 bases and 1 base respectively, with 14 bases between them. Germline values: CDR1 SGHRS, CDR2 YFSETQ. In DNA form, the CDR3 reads TGCGCCAGCAGCATCACCGGGACGCCCCAAGAGACCCAGTACTTC. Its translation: CASSITGTPQETQYF.